Following are 18 T cell receptor beta chains from one sample sequenced in a study of blood T cell repertoires in COVID-19 (dated by TCRdb to the early 2020s). Receptor libraries were prepared by the immunoSEQ multiplex PCR assay. Held by TCRdb, this immuneACCESS table contains in-frame sequences only and omits some clones. Under half of the omission traces to an unresolved V gene where checked; the cause of the rest is unknown. This sample has a few hundred thousand clones in its table, and around 84% of those were observed once. 3% to 3.5% of the sample lies in the top ten. Input material: peripheral blood. The receptor source for this set is a man in his 60s with acute or convalescent COVID-19.

This chain joins TRBV21-1 and TRBJ2-7; no check of the table's D call, TRBD1, against the DNA was made. TRBV21-1 is recorded as a pseudogene. The CDR3 has 16 amino acids. The CDR3 nucleotides are TGTGCCAGCAGCAACCTAACCGGGACAGGGCCCCGGGAGCAGTACTTC. Translating it yields CASSNLTGTGPREQYF.

This clone was counted a single time. The rearrangement uses TRBV10-3 and TRBJ1-2; 10 nucleotides align to TRBD1. V lost 9 bases, J lost 8 bases, and 9 bases stayed unmatched. In germline, CDR1 is ENHRY, CDR2 SYGVKD. The CDR3 extends over 13 amino acids. CDR3 DNA sequence: TGTGCCATTCAGACAGGGGGCGCGGGGGGCTACACCTTC. Its translation: CAIQTGGAGGYTF.

The chain has TRBV13 and TRBJ2-7, with 7 bases aligning to TRBD2. Germline-derived CDR1 and CDR2 are PRHDT and FYEKMQ (reference sequence). The J segment lost 0 bases and the V segment lost 3 bases, leaving 8 bases of the junction unmatched. CDR3 length: 16 residues. In nucleotides, the CDR3 is TGTGCCAGCAGCTTTACCTCTGGCGGGGGCTCCTACGAGCAGTACTTC. Translating it yields CASSFTSGGGSYEQYF.

The genes are TRBV9 and TRBJ2-7; 11 bases line up with TRBD2. V lost 2 bases to trimming and J lost 2 bases; unmatched junction nucleotides: 3. From germline, CDR1 is SGDLS and CDR2 YYNGEE. This CDR3 region has 15 residues. CDR3 protein: CASSVGTSGTYEQYF. The CDR3 DNA reads as TGTGCCAGCAGCGTCGGGACTAGCGGCACCTACGAGCAGTACTTC.

The V and J genes are TRBV20-1 and TRBJ1-1; no definite D call. V lost 4 bases, J lost 5 bases, and 8 bases lay in between. CDR1 is DFQATT, CDR2 SNEGSKA, per germline (reference sequence). This CDR3 spans 11 amino acids. CDR3 bases: TGCAGTGCTATCGGGGATACTGAAGCTTTCTTT. Its protein is CSAIGDTEAFF.

This clone was recorded once. V gene TRBV2 combines with J gene TRBJ1-2, with D maybe TRBD1 (5 bases). Deletions cut 10 bases from V and 4 bases from J, with 22 bases between. This CDR3 is 15 amino acids long. Per the germline V gene, CDR1 is SNHLY and CDR2 is FYNNEI. CDR3 amino acids: CANAEGVSGPYGYTF. The CDR3 bases are TGTGCCAACGCCGAAGGGGTCAGTGGGCCCTATGGCTACACCTTC.

The gene calls are TRBV7-9 and TRBJ2-4, with D tentatively TRBD2 (6 bases). The V end was cut by 1 base, the J end by 1 base, with 11 bases between. The CDR3 loop spans 16 amino acids. Germline CDR1 SEHNR, CDR2 FQNEAQ (reference sequence). CDR3 nucleotides: TGTGCCAGCAGCTTAGGGGGGGTGGTGGCCAAAAACATTCAGTACTTC. Protein sequence: CASSLGGVVAKNIQYF.

V and J are TRBV28 and TRBJ1-2; 9 bases line up with TRBD1. The V segment lost 4 bases and the J segment 3 bases; nucleotides outside the gene matches: 9. The CDR3 spans 16 residues. Germline V gives CDR1 MDHEN, CDR2 SYDVKM. The CDR3 sequence: CASSSTRDREYYGYTF. The DNA of the CDR3 is TGTGCCAGCAGTTCGACTAGGGACAGGGAGTACTATGGCTACACCTTC.

The chain has TRBV5-4 and TRBJ2-2; 8 nucleotides match TRBD1. The CDR3 runs 15 residues. Germline V CDR1 and CDR2: SGHNT, YYREEE (reference sequence). J was trimmed by 0 bases and V by 6 bases; bases with no gene match: 4. CDR3 DNA: TGTGCCAGCAACCCGGGACAGGCGAACACCGGGGAGCTGTTTTTT. It translates to CASNPGQANTGELFF.

The V gene is TRBV4-2, the J gene TRBJ1-6; D unclear. The CDR3 has 15 amino acids. Germline V lookup: CDR1 LGHNA, CDR2 YNFKEQ. The germline V and J ends were trimmed by 0 bases and 2 bases, with 5 bases remaining between them. CDR3 sequence (DNA): TGTGCCAGCAGCCAAGACGGAGCCTATAATTCACCCCTCCACTTT. Translating gives CASSQDGAYNSPLHF.

As DNA, the CDR3 is TGTGCCAGCTCGGGACTTTTGAACACTGAAGCTTTCTTT. Translating gives CASSGLLNTEAFF. This sequence joins TRBV12-3 or TRBV12-4 and TRBJ1-1; weak D call: TRBD1 (5 bases). CDR3 length equals 13 residues. V lost 8 bases and J 0 bases, leaving 10 bases between the germline ends.

This clone was counted a single time. The chain couples TRBV6-5 to TRBJ2-2; 11 bases match TRBD2. Germline values: CDR1 MNHEY, CDR2 SVGAGI. The V and J ends lost 0 bases and 4 bases, in that order; junction bases with no gene match: 1. The CDR3 is made up of 16 amino acids. CDR3 region: CASSYSTSGVTGELFF. The CDR3 coding sequence is TGTGCCAGCAGTTACTCGACTAGCGGGGTCACCGGGGAGCTGTTTTTT.

This clone was seen ten or more times. The chain links TRBV6-6 to TRBJ2-7; 11 bases agree with TRBD2. The CDR3 has 14 amino acids. V shed 8 bases and J 3 bases; nucleotides not matched to a gene: 6. Germline-derived CDR1 and CDR2 are MNHNY and SVGAGI (reference sequence). The CDR3 bases are TGTGCCAGCCATAATAGCGGGGGGGACTACGAGCAGTACTTC. Encoded protein: CASHNSGGDYEQYF.

CDR3 in DNA: TGCGCCAGCAACAGTGGTGCTAACTATGGCTACACCTTC. Translating gives CASNSGANYGYTF. This rearrangement joins TRBV5-1 to TRBJ1-2; D unresolved. There are 13 residues in the CDR3. CDR1 SGHRS and CDR2 YFSETQ come from the germline V gene. The V and J ends lost 6 bases and 0 bases respectively, with 9 bases between them.

The gene calls are TRBV5-8 and TRBJ1-5, with unresolved D. Germline loops: CDR1 SGHTS, CDR2 YDEGEE. This CDR3 region has 13 residues. Deletions cut 1 base from V and 7 bases from J, with 9 bases between. The CDR3 sequence: CASSLIGVQPQHF. The CDR3 DNA reads as TGTGCCAGCAGCTTGATCGGGGTCCAGCCCCAGCATTTT.

The chain's CDR3 is CASSLGGQGLGSYGYTF. Written as DNA, the CDR3 is TGTGCCAGCAGCTTGGGGGGACAGGGCCTGGGAAGCTATGGCTACACCTTC. This rearrangement joins TRBV5-4 to TRBJ1-2, with TRBD1 matching 9 bases. Germline CDR1 SGHNT, CDR2 YYREEE (reference sequence). V lost 0 bases and J lost 4; bases outside the gene matches: 10. The CDR3 has 17 residues.

In nucleotides, the CDR3 is TGTGCCAGCAGCCACAGGGGGGGATGGGGTGAAAAACTGTTTTTT. Protein: CASSHRGGWGEKLFF. The chain joins TRBV27 to TRBJ1-4, with 8 nucleotides matching TRBD1. Germline values: CDR1 MNHEY, CDR2 SMNVEV (reference sequence). V lost 6 bases to trimming and J lost 7 bases; unmatched junction nucleotides: 10. The CDR3 is 15 amino acids.

The chain recombines TRBV9 with TRBJ1-2; no reliable D call. CDR1 is SGDLS, CDR2 YYNGEE, per germline. Trimming took 6 bases from V and 2 from J, leaving 17 bases between them. This CDR3 has 15 residues. This chain's CDR3 is CASNEEEASNYGYTF. The CDR3 DNA follows: TGTGCCAGCAACGAAGAGGAGGCGTCGAACTATGGCTACACCTTC.